One sample yielded the 20 T cell receptor beta chains listed below, sequenced in a study of T cell responses to AZD1222 COVID-19 vaccine. The method was immunoSEQ multiplex PCR; TCRdb's version includes in-frame clones alone and lacks a portion of them. The sample has some 130,000 clones, around 90% seen once. The sequenced sample was peripheral blood, obtained on day 0 of AZD1222 vaccination. These receptors all stem from an adult in good health.

The chain couples TRBV2 to TRBJ1-1; TRBD1 matches 8 bases. In germline, CDR1 is SNHLY, CDR2 FYNNEI. V lost 6 bases to trimming and J lost 5 bases; unmatched junction nucleotides: 11. CDR3 length equals 15 residues. CDR3 loop: CASRHETGAVTEAFF. CDR3 sequence (DNA): TGTGCCAGCAGGCACGAGACAGGGGCGGTGACTGAAGCTTTCTTT.

V usage is TRBV20-1 and J usage is TRBJ1-4; D is unclear. CDR3 length: 11 amino acids. Germline V lookup: CDR1 DFQATT, CDR2 SNEGSKA (reference sequence). CDR3 bases: TGCAGCACCCCGCAGAATGAAAAACTGTTTTTT. It yields the protein CSTPQNEKLFF.

This CDR3 reads CASSPWAASGANVLTF. The CDR3 region has the DNA TGTGCCAGCAGCCCTTGGGCCGCTTCTGGGGCCAACGTCCTGACTTTC. The chain joins TRBV7-2 to TRBJ2-6, with D unresolved. Trimming stripped 5 bases from V and 1 base from J, with 12 bases between. Germline V gene sequence: CDR1 SGHTA, CDR2 FQGNSA. The CDR3 loop spans 16 amino acids.

Points on this clone: Its ends do not fully match the called genes, so a read error is possible. This rearrangement joins TRBV7-3 to TRBJ1-5; D unresolved. This CDR3 region has 12 residues. CDR1 and CDR2 (germline): SGHTA, FQGTGA. CDR3 sequence (DNA): TGCCATCCCGGGGAAGGCAATCAGCCCCAGCATTTT. This encodes CHPGEGNQPQHF.

The V gene is TRBV30, the J gene TRBJ2-7; 7 bases match TRBD1. J lost 2 bases, V lost 0 bases, and 1 base had no gene match. Germline values: CDR1 GTSNPN, CDR2 SVGIG (reference sequence). The CDR3 has 13 amino acids. DNA of the CDR3: TGTGCCTGGAGTGTAGGGGGCCCCTACGAGCAGTACTTC. Protein product: CAWSVGGPYEQYF.

V is TRBV6-1 and J is TRBJ2-2; D remains ambiguous. V lost 0 bases and J lost 6, with 11 bases in between. Germline CDR1 MNHNS, CDR2 SASEGT. This CDR3 spans 15 amino acids. The CDR3 DNA is TGTGCCAGCAGTGAAGCGCTGGGGTCACCCGGGGAGCTGTTTTTT. It codes for CASSEALGSPGELFF.

For this clone: Additional DNA sequences in this sample encode the identical CDR3. The genes are TRBV27 and TRBJ2-1; D is unresolved. Trimming cost V 5 bases and J 7 bases, with 9 bases left between them. CDR3 size: 12 residues. In germline, CDR1 is MNHEY, CDR2 SMNVEV (reference sequence). The CDR3 sequence is CASSLDGNEQFF. The CDR3 region has the DNA TGTGCCAGCAGTCTCGACGGAAATGAGCAGTTCTTC.

The V and J genes are TRBV11-3 and TRBJ1-4; 9 nucleotides match TRBD1. The CDR3 totals 15 residues. Trimming removed 5 bases from V and 9 bases from J; junction bases left unmatched: 10. Germline CDR1 SGHNT, CDR2 YENEEA. The CDR3 is CASSKGGDRAQKLFF. CDR3 nucleotides: TGTGCCAGCAGCAAGGGAGGGGACAGGGCACAAAAACTGTTTTTT.

The chain joins TRBV20-1 to TRBJ1-1, with D possibly matching TRBD1 (5 bases). V was shortened by 6 bases and J by 7 bases, with 12 bases between the two germline ends. CDR3 length: 11 residues. CDR1 DFQATT and CDR2 SNEGSKA come from the germline V gene (reference sequence). This CDR3 is CSANQGGEAFF. DNA for the CDR3: TGCAGTGCAAACCAGGGTGGTGAAGCTTTCTTT.

The V gene is TRBV27, the J gene TRBJ1-4; D is perhaps TRBD1 (6 bases). V lost 0 bases and J lost 6, with 14 bases in between. The germline V gene encodes CDR1 MNHEY and CDR2 SMNVEV (reference sequence). This CDR3 spans 16 amino acids. CDR3 in amino acids: CASSLSMGAAYEKLFF. The DNA for the CDR3 is TGTGCCAGCAGTTTATCGATGGGGGCGGCTTATGAAAAACTGTTTTTT.

The CDR3 sequence is CASNPGLAGGPQDTQYF. The CDR3 nucleotides read TGTGCCAGCAACCCGGGACTAGCGGGAGGGCCCCAAGATACGCAGTATTTT. This chain uses TRBV2 with TRBJ2-3; the match to TRBD2 covers 16 bases. Per germline, CDR1 SNHLY and CDR2 FYNNEI. The CDR3 extends over 17 amino acids. J lost 5 bases, V lost 7 bases, and 9 bases had no gene match.

The chain recombines TRBV11-2 with TRBJ1-1; D uncertain. The CDR3 covers 13 residues. The ends were cut back, 0 bases at V and 8 bases at J, with 10 bases in the middle. The V gene's germline CDR1 is SGHAT and CDR2 FQNNGV. The CDR3 region has the DNA TGTGCCAGCAGCTTAGATCCCCTCAGGGAAGCTTTCTTT. The encoded protein is CASSLDPLREAFF.

CDR3 region: CASSSYQATYEQYF. The CDR3 region has the DNA TGTGCCAGCAGTTCGTACCAGGCCACCTACGAGCAGTACTTC. The chain links TRBV4-2 to TRBJ2-7; D not resolved. Germline V gene data show CDR1 as LGHNA and CDR2 as YNFKEQ. The CDR3 extends over 14 amino acids. V gave up 6 bases and J gave up 2 bases, with 14 bases separating them.

The chain recombines TRBV30 with TRBJ2-2; either TRBD1 or TRBD2 may fit D (5 bases each). The CDR3 loop spans 13 amino acids. Germline CDR1 GTSNPN, CDR2 SVGIG (reference sequence). V lost 0 bases and J 9 bases, leaving 11 bases between the germline ends. In DNA form, the CDR3 reads TGTGCCTGGAGTGTACGAGGGGTATGGGAGCTGTTTTTT. It yields the protein CAWSVRGVWELFF.

The chain recombines TRBV7-9 with TRBJ1-5; D gene uncertain. CDR3 length equals 13 residues. Germline values: CDR1 SEHNR, CDR2 FQNEAQ (reference sequence). The V gene lost 7 bases and the J gene lost 2 bases, with 9 bases spanning the gap. This CDR3 is CASTPIGNQPQHF. The DNA of the CDR3 is TGTGCCAGCACCCCGATTGGCAATCAGCCCCAGCATTTT.

The chain uses TRBV25-1 and TRBJ2-1, with TRBD2 matching 11 bases. The CDR3 has 15 amino acids. Per germline, CDR1 MGHDK and CDR2 SYGVNS. V lost 4 bases, J lost 6 bases, and 5 bases stayed unmatched. The CDR3 region has the DNA TGTGCCAGCAGTGTTAGCGGGAGGGCCGGCAATGAGCAGTTCTTC. It encodes CASSVSGRAGNEQFF.

V and J are TRBV6-2 or TRBV6-3 and TRBJ2-5, with 10 bases matching TRBD1. V dropped 0 bases and J dropped 5; count of bases not matched to a gene: 6. The CDR3 spans 16 residues. CDR1 and CDR2 from the germline V gene are MNHEY and SVGEGT. Written as DNA, the CDR3 is TGTGCCAGCAGTTACTCGAGACAGGGGGCCGGGGAGACCCAGTACTTC. It encodes CASSYSRQGAGETQYF.

In its sample, this clone was seen once. The chain combines TRBV30 with TRBJ2-7; possibly TRBD1 for D (5 bases). Trimming took 1 base from V and 3 from J, leaving 13 bases between them. Germline V CDR1 and CDR2: GTSNPN, SVGIG (reference sequence). The CDR3 extends over 14 amino acids. CDR3 in amino acids: CAWSEGRYIYEQYF. CDR3 nucleotide sequence: TGTGCCTGGAGTGAGGGGCGGTATATCTACGAGCAGTACTTC.

The chain couples TRBV6-5 to TRBJ1-1, with D possibly being TRBD1 (6 bases). The CDR3 loop spans 14 amino acids. CDR1 MNHEY and CDR2 SVGAGI come from the germline V gene. V lost 5 bases and J 0 bases, leaving 10 bases between the germline ends. CDR3 bases: TGTGCCAGCAGTCCCAGGGGAGTGAACACTGAAGCTTTCTTT. Its translation: CASSPRGVNTEAFF.

The genes are TRBV4-3 and TRBJ1-1; no clear D. The ends were cut back, 2 bases at V and 9 bases at J, with 19 bases in the middle. The CDR3 extends over 15 amino acids. Looked up from germline, CDR1 is LGHNA and CDR2 is YSLEER. CDR3 nucleotides: TGCGCCAGCAGCCAACAAGGCCGCACGAGTCCTAAAGCTTTCTTT. It yields the protein CASSQQGRTSPKAFF.